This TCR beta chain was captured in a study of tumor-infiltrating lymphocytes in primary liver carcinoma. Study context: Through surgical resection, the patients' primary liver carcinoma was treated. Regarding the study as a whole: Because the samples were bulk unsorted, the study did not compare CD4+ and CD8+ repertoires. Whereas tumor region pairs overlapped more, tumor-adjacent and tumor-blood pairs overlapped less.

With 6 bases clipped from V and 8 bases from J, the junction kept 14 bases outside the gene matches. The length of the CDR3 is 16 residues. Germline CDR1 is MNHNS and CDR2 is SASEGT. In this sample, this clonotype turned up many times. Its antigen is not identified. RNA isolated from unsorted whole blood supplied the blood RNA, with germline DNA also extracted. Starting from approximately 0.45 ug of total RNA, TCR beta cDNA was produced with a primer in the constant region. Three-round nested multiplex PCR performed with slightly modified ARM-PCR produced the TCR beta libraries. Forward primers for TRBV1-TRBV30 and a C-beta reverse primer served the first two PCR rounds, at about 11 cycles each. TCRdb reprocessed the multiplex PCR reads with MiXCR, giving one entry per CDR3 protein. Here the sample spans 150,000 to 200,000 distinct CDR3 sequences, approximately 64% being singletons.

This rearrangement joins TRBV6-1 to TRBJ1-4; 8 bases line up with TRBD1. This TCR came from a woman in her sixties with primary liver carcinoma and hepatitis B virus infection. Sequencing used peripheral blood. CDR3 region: CASRAQTGGAYEKLFF. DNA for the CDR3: TGTGCCAGCAGAGCTCAAACAGGGGGGGCATACGAAAAACTGTTTTTT.